Described below is a single TCR beta chain sequence and its context. The data are from a study of coeliac disease. V lost 6 bases to trimming and J lost 1 base, with 15 bases between them. Germline values: CDR1 SQVTM, CDR2 ANQGSEA. This CDR3 spans 14 amino acids. Profiling relied on immunoSEQ multiplex PCR, and the TCRdb table lists in-frame clones only, not all of them. The sample includes over 4,000 clones, 62% of them seen just once. The sequence derives from a woman aged 18-29 years with active celiac disease. The sample taken for sequencing was intraepithelial lymphocytes from the gut. This chain joins TRBV29-1 and TRBJ1-2, with D maybe TRBD1 (5 bases). The CDR3 region is CSVWVRDYNYGYTF. CDR3 sequence (DNA): TGCAGCGTGTGGGTCCGGGACTATAACTATGGCTACACCTTC. Full variable domain (remainder filled in from reference TRBV29-1 and TRBJ1-2): SAVISQKPSRDICQRGTSLTIQCQVDSQVTMMFWYRQQPGQSLTLIATANQGSEATYESGFVIDKFPISRPNLTFSTLTVSNMSPEDSSIYLCSVWVRDYNYGYTFGSGTRLTVV.